This entry is about one T cell receptor (beta chain). Its target is unknown. V gave up 5 bases and J gave up 6 bases, with 14 bases separating them. The CDR3 is 14 residues long. Germline V CDR1 and CDR2: SGHNT, YYREEE (reference sequence). These data are taken from a study of Graves' ophthalmopathy and Graves' hyperthyroidism. Regarding the study as a whole: The blood repertoire also included most expanded thyroid clonotypes above 0.001 frequency.

RNA transcripts were the template, and TCR beta CDR3 regions were amplified from them. First-round RT-PCR with HTBI primers preceded a second-round multiplex PCR. Using its own MiXCR run on the multiplex PCR reads, TCRdb lists one record per CDR3 protein. The sample has 450,000 to 600,000 distinct CDR3 sequences; 35% to 40% are singletons. If patients had other autoimmune diseases, uncontrolled infections, pregnancy or lactation, they were excluded. Symptoms, serum thyroxine and TRAb, thyroid ultrasound, and orbital computed tomography formed the diagnostic basis. The sequencing input was peripheral blood or thyroid tissue (not recorded which). This clonotype was obtained from an adult man with Graves' hyperthyroidism. J is TRBJ2-2 and V is TRBV5-4, with D perhaps matching TRBD1 (6 bases). The CDR3 DNA follows: TGTGCCAGCAGTTCCAGGACAGTTCCCGGGGAGCTGTTTTTT. Amino acids: CASSSRTVPGELFF.